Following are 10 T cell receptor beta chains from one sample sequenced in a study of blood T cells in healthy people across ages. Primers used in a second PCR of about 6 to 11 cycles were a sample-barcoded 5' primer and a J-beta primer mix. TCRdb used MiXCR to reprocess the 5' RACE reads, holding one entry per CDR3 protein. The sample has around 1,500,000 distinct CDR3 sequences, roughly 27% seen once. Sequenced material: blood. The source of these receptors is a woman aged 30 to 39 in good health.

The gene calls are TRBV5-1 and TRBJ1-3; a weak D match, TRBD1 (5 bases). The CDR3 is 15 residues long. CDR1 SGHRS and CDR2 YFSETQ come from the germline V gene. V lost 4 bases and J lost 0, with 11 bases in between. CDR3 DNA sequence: TGCGCCAGCAGCGACAGCCAGAGCTCTGGAAACACCATATATTTT. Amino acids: CASSDSQSSGNTIYF.

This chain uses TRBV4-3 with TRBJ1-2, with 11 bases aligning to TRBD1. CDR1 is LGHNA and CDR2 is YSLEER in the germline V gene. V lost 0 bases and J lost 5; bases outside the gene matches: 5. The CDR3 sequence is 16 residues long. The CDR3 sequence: CASSQDLGQGAYGYTF. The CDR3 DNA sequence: TGCGCCAGCAGCCAAGATCTTGGACAGGGGGCGTATGGCTACACCTTC.

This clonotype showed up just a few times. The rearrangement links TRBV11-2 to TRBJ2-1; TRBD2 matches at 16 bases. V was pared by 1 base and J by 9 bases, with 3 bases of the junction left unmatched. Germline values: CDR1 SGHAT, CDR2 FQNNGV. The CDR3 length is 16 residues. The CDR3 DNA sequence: TGTGCCAGCAGCTTAGGAGGGACTAGCGGGGGGGTTGAGCAGTTCTTC. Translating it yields CASSLGGTSGGVEQFF. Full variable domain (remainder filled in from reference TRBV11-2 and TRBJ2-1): EAGVAQSPRYKIIEKRQSVAFWCNPISGHATLYWYQQILGQGPKLLIQFQNNGVVDDSQLPKDRFSAERLKGVDSTLKIQPAKLEDSAVYLCASSLGGTSGGVEQFFGPGTRLTVL.

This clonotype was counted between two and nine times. Here the CDR3 reads CASSYVASSAENTEAFF. In DNA, the CDR3 is TGTGCCAGCAGTTACGTAGCAAGTTCCGCCGAGAACACTGAAGCTTTCTTT. The chain combines TRBV6-6 with TRBJ1-1; no definite D call. Deletions cut 2 bases from V and 1 base from J, with 17 bases between. The CDR3 length is 17 residues. Looked up from germline, CDR1 is MNHNY and CDR2 is SVGAGI (reference sequence).

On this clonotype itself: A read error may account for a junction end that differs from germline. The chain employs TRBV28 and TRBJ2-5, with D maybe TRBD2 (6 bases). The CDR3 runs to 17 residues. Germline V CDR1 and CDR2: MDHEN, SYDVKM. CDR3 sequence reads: CASSQPGTPPQLETQYF. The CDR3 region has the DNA TGTGCCAGCAGTCAGCCCGGGACTCCTCCTCAGTTAGAGACTCAGTACTTC.

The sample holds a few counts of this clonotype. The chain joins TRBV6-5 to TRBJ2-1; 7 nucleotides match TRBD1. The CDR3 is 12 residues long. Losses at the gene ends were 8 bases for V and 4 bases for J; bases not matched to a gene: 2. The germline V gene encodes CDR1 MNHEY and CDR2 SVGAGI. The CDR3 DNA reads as TGTGCCAGCGGGGACAGTTACAATGAGCAGTTCTTC. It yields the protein CASGDSYNEQFF.

The CDR3 protein is CASRSTGDEQYF. The CDR3 DNA follows: TGCGCCAGCAGGTCGACAGGGGACGAGCAGTACTTC. The rearrangement joins TRBV5-1 to TRBJ2-5; 8 bases agree with TRBD1. The J call may be faulty, since TRBJ2-7 better matches the DNA end. The V gene's germline CDR1 is SGHRS and CDR2 YFSETQ. The CDR3 is 12 residues long.

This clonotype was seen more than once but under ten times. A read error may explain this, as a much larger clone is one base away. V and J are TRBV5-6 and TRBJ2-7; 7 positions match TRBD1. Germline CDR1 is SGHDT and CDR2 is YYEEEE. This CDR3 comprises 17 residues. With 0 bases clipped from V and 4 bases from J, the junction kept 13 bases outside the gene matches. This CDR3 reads CASSLVGGGTEDYEQYF. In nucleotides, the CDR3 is TGTGCCAGCAGCTTGGTCGGAGGTGGGACAGAAGATTACGAGCAGTACTTC.

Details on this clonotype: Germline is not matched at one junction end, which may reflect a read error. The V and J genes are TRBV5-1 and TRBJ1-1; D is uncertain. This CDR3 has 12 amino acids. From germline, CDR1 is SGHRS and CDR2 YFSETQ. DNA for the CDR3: TGCGCCGGCAGCTTGGACAACACTGAAGCTTTCTTT. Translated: CAGSLDNTEAFF.

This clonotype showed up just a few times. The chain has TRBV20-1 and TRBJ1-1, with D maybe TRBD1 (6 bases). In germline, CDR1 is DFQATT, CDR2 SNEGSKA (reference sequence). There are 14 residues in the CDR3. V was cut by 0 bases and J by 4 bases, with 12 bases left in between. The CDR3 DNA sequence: TGCAGTGCTAGAGATCTTGGACAGACCACTGAAGCTTTCTTT. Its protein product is CSARDLGQTTEAFF.